This T cell receptor (beta chain) was found in a study of cytomegalovirus exposure and HLA in healthy donors. Study-wide findings and caveats: TCR beta chain V- and J-gene trimming was linked, in a later analysis, to a missense variant in DCLRE1C. The likely explanation for a cluster of highly shared sequence variants was sequencing artifact.

V gave up 3 bases and J gave up 5 bases, with 25 bases separating them. This CDR3 region has 18 residues. In germline, CDR1 is LNHDA, CDR2 SQIVND (reference sequence). Amplification used 60 Vbeta primers and 13 Jbeta primers. Sequenced by immunoSEQ multiplex PCR; TCRdb stores in-frame clones only, minus some. There are more than 85,000 clones in the sample; approximately 70% occur only once, and roughly 16% lies in the top ten. Worth noting for this clone: Its antigen is undetermined.

The TCR sequence derives from a woman aged 50 to 60 in good health and CMV-seropositive. Sample: PBMCs. The chain joins TRBV19 to TRBJ1-2, with TRBD1 as a possible D gene (6 bases). The CDR3 reads CASSIFRQDNYQRYGYTF. DNA of the CDR3: TGTGCCAGTAGTATTTTCAGACAGGATAACTACCAGAGATATGGCTACACCTTC. Drawing the rest from reference TRBV19 and TRBJ1-2, the complete variable domain is DGGITQSPKYLFRKEGQNVTLSCEQNLNHDAMYWYRQDPGQGLRLIYYSQIVNDFQKGDIAEGYSVSREKKESFPLTVTSAQKNPTAFYLCASSIFRQDNYQRYGYTFGSGTRLTVV.